The clone carrying this T cell receptor (beta chain) was detected only once. Relative to the germline gene, one junction end is altered; a read error may explain this. Peripheral blood samples of approximately 10 milliliters were drawn from each donor. The sample comes from a study of blood T cells in healthy people across ages. Through a sample-barcoded 5' primer and a J-beta primer mix, a second PCR was run for about 7 to 12 cycles. Researchers report that a template-switch adaptor with 12 random nucleotides tagged each cDNA molecule. TCRdb redid the calling of the 5' RACE reads with MiXCR, one entry per CDR3 protein. This sample has 850,000 to 1,100,000 distinct CDR3 sequences, with about two fifths found just once. The TCR originated in a young man in good health. Sequencing input: blood.

The DNA for the CDR3 is TGTGCCCGCAGTTTAATCGGGGGAAACACTGAAGCTTTCTTT. Translating gives CARSLIGGNTEAFF. V and J are TRBV27 and TRBJ1-1, with a weak D call TRBD1 (5 bases). CDR1 is MNHEY and CDR2 is SMNVEV in the germline V gene (reference sequence). The CDR3 runs to 14 residues.